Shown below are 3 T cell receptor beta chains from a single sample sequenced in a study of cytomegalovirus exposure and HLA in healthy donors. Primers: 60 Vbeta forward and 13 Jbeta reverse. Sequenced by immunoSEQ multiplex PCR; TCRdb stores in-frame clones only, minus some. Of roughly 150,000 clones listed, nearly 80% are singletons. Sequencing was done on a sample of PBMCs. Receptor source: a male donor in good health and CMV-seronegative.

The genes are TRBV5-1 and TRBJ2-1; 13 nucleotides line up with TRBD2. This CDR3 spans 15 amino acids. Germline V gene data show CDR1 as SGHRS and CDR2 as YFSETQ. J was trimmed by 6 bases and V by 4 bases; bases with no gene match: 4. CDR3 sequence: CASSRTSGRSNEQFF. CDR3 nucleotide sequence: TGCGCCAGCAGCCGGACTAGCGGGAGATCCAATGAGCAGTTCTTC.

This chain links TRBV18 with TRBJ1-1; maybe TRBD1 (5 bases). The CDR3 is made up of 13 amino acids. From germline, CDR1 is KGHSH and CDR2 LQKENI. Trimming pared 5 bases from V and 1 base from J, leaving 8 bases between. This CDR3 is CASSTTENTEAFF. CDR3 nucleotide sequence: TGTGCCAGCTCAACGACAGAGAACACTGAAGCTTTCTTT. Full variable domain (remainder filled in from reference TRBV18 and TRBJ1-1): NAGVMQNPRHLVRRRGQEARLRCSPMKGHSHVYWYRQLPEEGLKFMVYLQKENIIDESGMPKERFSAEFPKEGPSILRIQQVVRGDSAAYFCASSTTENTEAFFGQGTRLTVV.

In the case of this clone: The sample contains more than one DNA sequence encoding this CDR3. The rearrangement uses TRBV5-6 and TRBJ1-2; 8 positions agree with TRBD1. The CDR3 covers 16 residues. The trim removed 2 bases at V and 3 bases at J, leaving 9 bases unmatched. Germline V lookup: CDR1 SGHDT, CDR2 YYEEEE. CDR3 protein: CASSLPGQGLYYGYTF. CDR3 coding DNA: TGTGCCAGCAGCTTACCTGGACAGGGACTCTACTATGGCTACACCTTC.